The clone carrying this TCR beta chain was found many times. Its antigen is currently unknown. CDR1 is SGHTA, CDR2 FQGTGA, per germline. Trimming removed 3 bases from V and 6 bases from J, with 10 bases in between. The CDR3 extends over 13 amino acids. This sample was taken from a study of T-cell memory formation after mild COVID-19. Whole-study results and caveats: Pre-infection memory harbored some responding clones, suggesting cross-reactive memory joined.

TCRdb analysed the 5' RACE reads with MiXCR anew, one entry per CDR3 protein. The sample holds roughly 240,000 distinct CDR3 sequences, around 15% seen once. The receptor's source is a man between 18 and 35 years old who had mild COVID-19 (a few samples of this study predate the infection). Cell type and time point are not known. V usage is TRBV7-3 and J usage is TRBJ2-3, with TRBD2 as a possible D gene (7 bases). Sequenced input: PBMCs or a T cell subset sorted from them (not recorded which). The CDR3 sequence: CASSLGGPDTQYF. CDR3 sequence (DNA): TGTGCCAGCAGCTTGGGGGGGCCGGATACGCAGTATTTT.